The 8 T cell receptor beta chains below come from one sample, sequenced in a study of T cell changes during pregnancy in multiple sclerosis. Libraries were prepared by immunoSEQ multiplex PCR; TCRdb keeps only in-frame clonotypes and omits some of them. The repertoire includes fewer than 85,000 clones, around 90% of them detected once, and 1.6% sits in the top ten. The sequenced sample was peripheral blood, obtained in the first trimester of pregnancy. The receptors come from a female donor in good health, enrolled as a control in a pregnancy study.

This chain links TRBV15 with TRBJ2-1; D unclear. The CDR3 has 18 amino acids. Trimming removed 3 bases at V and 0 bases at J, with 18 bases between. The germline V gene has CDR1 LNHNV and CDR2 YYDKDF (reference sequence). As DNA, the CDR3 is TGTGCCACCAGCAGTTCGTCCGACGTGTGGAGCTCCTACAATGAGCAGTTCTTC. Translated, it gives CATSSSSDVWSSYNEQFF.

The chain has TRBV5-5 and TRBJ2-1; 9 positions match TRBD2. The CDR3 is 13 residues long. Germline V gene sequence: CDR1 SGHKS, CDR2 YYEKEE (reference sequence). Losses at the gene ends were 5 bases for V and 6 bases for J; bases not matched to a gene: 3. The CDR3 coding sequence is TGTGCCAGCAGATTAGCGGGAGTCAATGAGCAGTTCTTC. The encoded protein is CASRLAGVNEQFF. The full variable domain, its missing parts supplied by reference TRBV5-5 and TRBJ2-1, is DAGVTQSPTHLIKTRGQQVTLRCSPISGHKSVSWYQQVLGQGPQFIFQYYEKEERGRGNFPDRFSARQFPNYSSELNVNALLLGDSALYLCASRLAGVNEQFFGPGTRLTVL.

The chain couples TRBV13 to TRBJ2-7, with 8 positions matching TRBD2. CDR1 is PRHDT and CDR2 is FYEKMQ in the germline V gene (reference sequence). The trim removed 1 base at V and 5 bases at J, leaving 7 bases unmatched. This CDR3 has 15 residues. In nucleotides, the CDR3 is TGTGCCAGCAGCTTAGAGCGGGGGCTTAAACACGAGCAGTACTTC. As protein: CASSLERGLKHEQYF.

The genes are TRBV6-1 and TRBJ1-5; D is undetermined. The V end was cut by 4 bases, the J end by 6 bases, with 13 bases between. There are 14 residues in the CDR3. Germline V gene lookup returns CDR1 MNHNS and CDR2 SASEGT. CDR3: CASSGAGISQPQHF. The CDR3 region has the DNA TGTGCCAGCAGTGGTGCAGGTATCAGTCAGCCCCAGCATTTT.

The gene calls are TRBV9 and TRBJ2-3, with TRBD2 identical over 10 bases. Germline-derived CDR1 and CDR2 are SGDLS and YYNGEE. This CDR3 has 15 amino acids. Trimming cost V 4 bases and J 6 bases; bases outside gene matches: 8. The CDR3 sequence is CASSQSGRASDTQYF. In DNA, the CDR3 is TGTGCCAGCAGCCAGAGCGGGAGGGCTTCGGATACGCAGTATTTT.

The V gene is TRBV5-4, the J gene TRBJ1-2; 12 nucleotides align to TRBD1. The CDR3 spans 16 residues. The germline CDR1 and CDR2 sequences are SGHNT and YYREEE (reference sequence). The trim removed 4 bases at V and 4 bases at J, leaving 8 bases unmatched. CDR3 nucleotides: TGTGCCAGCAGCCCGCCCGGGACAGGGGGCGCCTATGGCTACACCTTC. It translates to CASSPPGTGGAYGYTF.

The J gene is TRBJ2-2, the V gene TRBV9, with 13 nucleotides matching TRBD2. J was trimmed by 5 bases and V by 3 bases; bases with no gene match: 13. The V gene's germline CDR1 is SGDLS and CDR2 YYNGEE. This CDR3 contains 19 residues. Here the CDR3 DNA reads TGTGCCAGCAGCGAAAAAGGACTAGCGGGAGACGGTAGTACCGGGGAGCTGTTTTTT. The encoded protein is CASSEKGLAGDGSTGELFF.

This rearrangement joins TRBV5-1 to TRBJ2-6; the D gene is possibly TRBD2 (6 bases). Trimming took off 7 bases at V and 1 base at J, with 21 bases between the two ends. The germline V gene has CDR1 SGHRS and CDR2 YFSETQ. The CDR3 sequence is 18 residues long. CDR3 sequence: CASAGGLLDLSGANVLTF. The CDR3 nucleotides read TGCGCCAGCGCCGGGGGACTCCTCGATTTATCTGGGGCCAACGTCCTGACTTTC.